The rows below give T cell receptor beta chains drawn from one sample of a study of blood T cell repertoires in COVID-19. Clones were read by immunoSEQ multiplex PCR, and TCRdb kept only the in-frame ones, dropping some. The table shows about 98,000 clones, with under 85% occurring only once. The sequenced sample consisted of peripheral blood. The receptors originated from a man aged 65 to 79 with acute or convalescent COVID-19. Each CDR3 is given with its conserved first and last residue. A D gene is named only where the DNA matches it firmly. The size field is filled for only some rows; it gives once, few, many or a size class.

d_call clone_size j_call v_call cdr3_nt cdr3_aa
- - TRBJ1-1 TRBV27 TGTGCCAGCAGTTTGCGAGGGGGGGGAACTGAAGCTTTCTTT CASSLRGGGTEAFF
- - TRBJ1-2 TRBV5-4 TGTGCCAGCAGCTTGGTTGGCGGGAACTATGGCTACACCTTC CASSLVGGNYGYTF
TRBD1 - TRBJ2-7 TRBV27 TGTGCCAGCAGTTTGGGGACAGGCCCCTACGAGCAGTACTTC CASSLGTGPYEQYF
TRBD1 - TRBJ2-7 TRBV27 TGTGCCAGCAGGGGACAGGGGGCGGTCGAGCAGTACTTC CASRGQGAVEQYF
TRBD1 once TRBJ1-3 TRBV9 TGTGCCAGCAGTTTTGGACAGGGCACTGGAAACACCATATATTTT CASSFGQGTGNTIYF
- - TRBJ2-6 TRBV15 TGTGCCACCAGCAGAGACTCCTTGGAGGCTTGGACCTCTGGGGCCAACGTCCTGACTTTC CATSRDSLEAWTSGANVLTF
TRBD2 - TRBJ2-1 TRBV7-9 TGTGCCAGCAGCTTAGACGGGACTAGCTCCATTGATGAGCAGTTCTTC CASSLDGTSSIDEQFF
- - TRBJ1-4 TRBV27 TGTGCCAGCAGTGACACGGACGGCGGGAGAAAACTGTTTTTT CASSDTDGGRKLFF
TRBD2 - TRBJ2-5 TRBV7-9 TGTGCCAGCAGCTCTAGCGGGAGGGTACAAGAGACCCAGTACTTC CASSSSGRVQETQYF
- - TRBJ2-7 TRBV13 TGTGCCAGCAGCCCGACTTTCTCCTTTTCGGCCCCGATGGGCGAGCAGTACTTC CASSPTFSFSAPMGEQYF
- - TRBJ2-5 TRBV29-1 TGCAGCGAGAGGCTAGGGGATTCGGAGACCCAGTACTTC CSERLGDSETQYF
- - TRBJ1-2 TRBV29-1 TGCAGCATCTCACAGGTGGCCTATGGCTACACCTTC CSISQVAYGYTF
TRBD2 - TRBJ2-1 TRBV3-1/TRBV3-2 TGTGCCAGCAGCCAGGGACTAGCGGACAATGAGCAGTTCTTC CASSQGLADNEQFF
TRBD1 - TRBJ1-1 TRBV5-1 TGCGCCAGCAGTTCTACGACAGGGCGGACTGAAGCTTTCTTT CASSSTTGRTEAFF
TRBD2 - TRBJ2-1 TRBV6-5 TGTGCCAGCAGTTATACTAGCGGGGCCTACAATGAGCAGTTCTTC CASSYTSGAYNEQFF
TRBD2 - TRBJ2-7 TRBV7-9 TGTGCCAGCAGCCGTTCGGCGGGAGTTCGCGACGAGCAGTACTTC CASSRSAGVRDEQYF
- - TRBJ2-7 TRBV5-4 TGTGCCAGCAGCTTAGGGCAGGGATCGTCCTACGAGCAGTACTTC CASSLGQGSSYEQYF
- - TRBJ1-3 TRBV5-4 TGTGCCAGCAGCCCCGACAGTTTTGGAAACACCATATATTTT CASSPDSFGNTIYF
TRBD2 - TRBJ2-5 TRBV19 TGTGCCAGTAGTTTCTGGGAGGGGGAGACCCAGTACTTC CASSFWEGETQYF
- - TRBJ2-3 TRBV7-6 TGTGCCAGCAGCTGGGCAGGGCCAACAGATACGCAGTATTTT CASSWAGPTDTQYF
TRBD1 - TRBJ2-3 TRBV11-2 TGTGCCAGCAGCTTCTCACGGGACAGGGGCACAGATACGCAGTATTTT CASSFSRDRGTDTQYF
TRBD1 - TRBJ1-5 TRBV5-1 TGCGCCAGCAGCATCGGACAGGGCAATCAGCCCCAGCATTTT CASSIGQGNQPQHF
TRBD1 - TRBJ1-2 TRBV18 TGTGCCAGCTCACCACCCCGGACAGGGCATAACTATGGCTACACCTTC CASSPPRTGHNYGYTF
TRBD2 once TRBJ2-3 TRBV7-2 TGTGCCAGCAGCTTCAACTCCCGAGCGGGACGCACAGATACGCAGTATTTT CASSFNSRAGRTDTQYF
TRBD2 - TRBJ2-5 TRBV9 TGTGCCAGCAGCACTAGCGGGAGGGCCCAAGAGACCCAGTACTTC CASSTSGRAQETQYF
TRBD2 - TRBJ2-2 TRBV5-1 TGCGCCAGCAGCCCGACAGGACTAGCGATTACCGGGGAGCTGTTTTTT CASSPTGLAITGELFF
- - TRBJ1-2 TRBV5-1 TGCGCCAGCAGCTTAGACCTAGAGGGTGGTGGCTACACCTTC CASSLDLEGGGYTF
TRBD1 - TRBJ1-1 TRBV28 TGTGCCAGCAGTCCCGGGACAGGGGGGAGGCACACTGAAGCTTTCTTT CASSPGTGGRHTEAFF
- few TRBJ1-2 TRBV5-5 TGTGCCAGCAGCTCGACGGGGGGCTGGGGCTACACCTTC CASSSTGGWGYTF
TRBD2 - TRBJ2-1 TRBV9 TGTGCCAGCAGCGTAGGGACTAGCGGTTACGACAATGAGCAGTTCTTC CASSVGTSGYDNEQFF
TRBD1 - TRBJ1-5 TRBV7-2 TGTGCCAGCAGCCTTAGACAGGGTAGCCAGCCCCAGCATTTT CASSLRQGSQPQHF
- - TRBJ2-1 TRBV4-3 TGCGCCAGCAGCCAAGATAGTCGAAATGAGCAGTTCTTC CASSQDSRNEQFF
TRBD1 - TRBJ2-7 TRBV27 TGTGCCAGTTATGACAGGGTAGTGCACGAGCAGTACTTC CASYDRVVHEQYF
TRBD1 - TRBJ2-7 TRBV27 TGTGCCAGCAGTCCCTACCCGGGACAGACCTACGAGCAGTACTTC CASSPYPGQTYEQYF
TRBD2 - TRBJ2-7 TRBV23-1 TGCGCCAGCAGTCAATACCCAGCGGGAGACTCCTACGAGCAGTACTTC CASSQYPAGDSYEQYF
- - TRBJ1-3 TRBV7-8 TGTGCCAGCAGCCCAAGCGGCACCAGCTCTGGAAACACCATATATTTT CASSPSGTSSGNTIYF
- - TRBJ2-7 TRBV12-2 TGTGCAAGTCGCTTAGGGCCGGCGCAGGGGATTTCATCCTACGAGCAGTACTTC CASRLGPAQGISSYEQYF
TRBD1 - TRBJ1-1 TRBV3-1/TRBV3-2 TGTGCCAGCAGTAACAGGGGAATATTGGCTGAAGCTTTCTTT CASSNRGILAEAFF
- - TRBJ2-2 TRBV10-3 TGTGCCATCAGTCCCGTTCCCCGAGGTTCTGCCGGGGAGCTGTTTTTT CAISPVPRGSAGELFF
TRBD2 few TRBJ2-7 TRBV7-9 TGTGCCAGCAGACAGACTAGCGGGAGTCTCTACGAGCAGTACTTC CASRQTSGSLYEQYF
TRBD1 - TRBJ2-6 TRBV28 TGTGCCAGCAGTTTAGGACGGACAGGGGGCGGTGGGGCCAACGTCCTGACTTTC CASSLGRTGGGGANVLTF
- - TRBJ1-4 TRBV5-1 TGCGCCAGCAGCCCCCCCCTAGGGGCCTCAGGCGAAAAACTGTTTTTT CASSPPLGASGEKLFF
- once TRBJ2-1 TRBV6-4 TGTGCCAGCAGTGTGGAAGCGGGTAGCTCCTACAATGAGCAGTTCTTC CASSVEAGSSYNEQFF
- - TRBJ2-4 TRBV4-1 TGCGCCAGCAGCCAAGCGCTTCCAGGGCCCACCCAGATAGCCAAAAACATTCAGTACTTC CASSQALPGPTQIAKNIQYF
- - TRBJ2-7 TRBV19 TGTGCCAGTAGTATAAGGAAGTGGCCACTGGAGGGAGAAGACGAGCAGTACTTC CASSIRKWPLEGEDEQYF
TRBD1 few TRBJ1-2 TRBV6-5 TGTGCCAGCACTCTCTGGGACAGGGGAAACTATGGCTACACCTTC CASTLWDRGNYGYTF
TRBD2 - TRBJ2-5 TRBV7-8 TGTGCCAGCAGCCAAAGAGCTCGAGCCGGGACTAGCGGGAGGGCCCAGCTTCAAGAGACCCAGTACTTC CASSQRARAGTSGRAQLQETQYF
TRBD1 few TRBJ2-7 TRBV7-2 TGTGCCAGCAGCTCGAGGACAGGGAACTACGAGCAGTACTTC CASSSRTGNYEQYF
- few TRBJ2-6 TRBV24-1 TGTGCCACCAGTGATAATAGGGCAGGGGGGTGGTCTGGGGCCAACGTCCTGACTTTC CATSDNRAGGWSGANVLTF
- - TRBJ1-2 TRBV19 TGTGCCAGTAGCGACCCTCTCGGGGGGGACTATGGCTACACCTTC CASSDPLGGDYGYTF
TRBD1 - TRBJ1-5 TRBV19 TGTGCCAGTGGGGTACAGGGGGCAGGCAATCAGCCCCAGCATTTT CASGVQGAGNQPQHF
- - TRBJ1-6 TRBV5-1 TGCGCCAGCAGCCGGGAGAGTCGTAATTCACCCCTCCACTTT CASSRESRNSPLHF
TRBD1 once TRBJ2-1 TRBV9 TGTGCCAGCAGCGTACAAGGGGGCCCAGGCAATGAGCAGTTCTTC CASSVQGGPGNEQFF
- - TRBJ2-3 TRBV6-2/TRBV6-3 TGTGCCAGCAGTTACGGCGGTACAACGGGGGATACGCAGTATTTT CASSYGGTTGDTQYF
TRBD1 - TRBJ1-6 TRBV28 TGTGCCAGCAGTTTATGGGGGACAGGGGGCGCATCACCCCTCCACTTT CASSLWGTGGASPLHF
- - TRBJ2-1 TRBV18 TGTGCCAGCGCGGACGAGGGACTGTTTTACTACAATGAGCAGTTCTTC CASADEGLFYYNEQFF
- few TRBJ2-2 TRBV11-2 TGTGCCAGCAGCTTAGAAGCGAAAACCGGGGAGCTGTTTTTT CASSLEAKTGELFF
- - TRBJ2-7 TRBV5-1 TGCGCCAGCAGCTTGGAGCGGGCCTACGAGCAGTACTTC CASSLERAYEQYF
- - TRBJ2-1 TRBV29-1 TGCAGCGTTCGAACAGGGAGCTCCTACAATGAGCAGTTCTTC CSVRTGSSYNEQFF
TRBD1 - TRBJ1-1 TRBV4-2 TGTGCCAGCAGCCAAGGGGACAGGGACACTGAAGCTTTCTTT CASSQGDRDTEAFF